This entry lists 30 T cell receptor beta chains sequenced from one sample in a study of spatial heterogeneity in lung cancer. As for time point: blood at routine non-recurrence follow-up after resection. TCRdb re-called the 5' RACE reads through MiXCR, storing one row per CDR3 protein. The table includes about 94,000 distinct CDR3 sequences, less than 20% detected once. The material was PBMCs, obtained at follow-up. Receptor source: a male donor with early-stage non-small cell lung cancer.

This sequence joins TRBV11-3 and TRBJ2-1; TRBD1 is a possible D gene (5 bases). In germline, CDR1 is SGHNT, CDR2 YENEEA. The CDR3 runs 14 residues. V lost 5 bases and J lost 9, with 17 bases in between. CDR3 in amino acids: CASSLGLRASEQFF. CDR3 sequence (DNA): TGTGCCAGCAGCCTTGGCCTCAGGGCTAGTGAGCAGTTCTTC.

This clonotype showed up just a few times. The chain has TRBV5-1 and TRBJ2-2; unclear D gene. V dropped 0 bases and J dropped 6 bases, with 12 bases sitting between them. The germline V gene has CDR1 SGHRS and CDR2 YFSETQ. The CDR3 totals 15 residues. CDR3 in DNA: TGCGCCAGCAGCTTGGGGGCTACTCGAGCCGGGGAGCTGTTTTTT. It translates to CASSLGATRAGELFF. The full variable domain, in which reference TRBV5-1 and TRBJ2-2 provide the parts outside the CDR3, is KAGVTQTPRYLIKTRGQQVTLSCSPISGHRSVSWYQQTPGQGLQFLFEYFSETQRNKGNFPGRFSGRQFSNSRSEMNVSTLELGDSALYLCASSLGATRAGELFFGEGSRLTVL.

The chain recombines TRBV27 with TRBJ1-1, with D hard to call. Germline lookup yields CDR1 MNHEY and CDR2 SMNVEV (reference sequence). Trimming stripped 4 bases from V and 3 bases from J, with 9 bases between. This CDR3 contains 13 residues. CDR3 sequence reads: CASSWSGDTEAFF. The CDR3 bases are TGTGCCAGCAGTTGGTCCGGGGACACTGAAGCTTTCTTT.

This sequence joins TRBV2 and TRBJ2-3, with D hard to call. Germline V lookup: CDR1 SNHLY, CDR2 FYNNEI. The CDR3 runs 13 residues. Trimming left V 3 bases short and J 6 bases short, with 10 bases between. CDR3 loop: CASSDTLGDTQYF. The CDR3, as DNA: TGTGCCAGCAGTGACACCTTAGGGGATACGCAGTATTTT.

This clonotype appeared a few times. The chain combines TRBV14 with TRBJ2-5; D is perhaps TRBD1 (5 bases). Germline V lookup: CDR1 SGHDN, CDR2 FVKESK. The V end lost 0 bases, the J end lost 4 bases, and 12 bases lay between the germline ends. This CDR3 has 15 amino acids. The CDR3 sequence: CASSQDRSRGETQYF. The CDR3, as DNA: TGTGCCAGCAGCCAAGATCGCAGTAGGGGAGAGACCCAGTACTTC.

This clonotype has at least ten counts. The chain joins TRBV7-2 to TRBJ2-5; 7 bases are a match to TRBD2. Per germline, CDR1 SGHTA and CDR2 FQGNSA. The CDR3 consists of 17 residues. After removal of 1 base from V and 2 bases from J, the junction contained 10 bases not matched to a gene. The CDR3 nucleotides are TGTGCCAGCAGCTTAGGGGGAGCGGGGAGGGGACAAGAGACCCAGTACTTC. Protein sequence: CASSLGGAGRGQETQYF.

The chain employs TRBV6-6 and TRBJ2-3, with D hard to call. Germline CDR1 and CDR2: MNHNY and SVGAGI (reference sequence). The CDR3 loop spans 11 amino acids. V was trimmed by 5 bases and J by 5 bases, leaving 5 bases between them. CDR3 in amino acids: CASSVKDTQYF. In DNA, the CDR3 is TGTGCCAGCAGTGTGAAAGATACGCAGTATTTT.

In regard to this clonotype: Compared with germline, one end of the junction differs, possibly owing to a read error. V usage is TRBV7-2 and J usage is TRBJ2-5; D is undetermined. This CDR3 contains 13 residues. CDR1 is SGHTA, CDR2 FQGNSA, per germline. The CDR3 DNA follows: TGTGTCAGCAGCTTAGGGCTCCTGGAGACCCAGTACTTC. Its protein is CVSSLGLLETQYF.

This clonotype turned up a few times. The gene calls are TRBV7-2 and TRBJ1-4; 9 nucleotides agree with TRBD1. With V trimmed by 4 bases and J by 4 bases, 7 bases remained unmatched. Germline V lookup: CDR1 SGHTA, CDR2 FQGNSA. The CDR3 runs 16 residues. Here the CDR3 reads CASSSNRGRNNEKLFF. As DNA, the CDR3 is TGTGCCAGCAGCTCAAACAGGGGGCGCAATAATGAAAAACTGTTTTTT.

The chain uses TRBV6-6 and TRBJ2-7; TRBD2 matches 9 bases. Per germline, CDR1 MNHNY and CDR2 SVGAGI (reference sequence). V lost 4 bases to trimming and J lost 2 bases; unmatched junction nucleotides: 3. This CDR3 contains 14 residues. The CDR3 loop is CASSLASGAYEQYF. CDR3 sequence (DNA): TGTGCCAGCAGTTTGGCTAGCGGGGCCTACGAGCAGTACTTC.

This clonotype was counted ten times or more. The chain has TRBV12-3 or TRBV12-4 and TRBJ2-1, with TRBD1 as a possible D gene (5 bases). Trimming took 3 bases from V and 6 from J, leaving 18 bases between them. This CDR3 has 16 amino acids. The CDR3 loop reads CASSFRQSLHSNEQFF. CDR3 DNA: TGTGCCAGCAGTTTCCGACAGTCCCTCCATTCCAATGAGCAGTTCTTC.

This clonotype appeared many times. The rearrangement joins TRBV6-5 to TRBJ2-5, with D perhaps assigned TRBD1 or TRBD2 (6 bases each). The CDR3 covers 13 residues. Germline V gene sequence: CDR1 MNHEY, CDR2 SVGAGI. Trimming removed 2 bases at V and 6 bases at J, with 10 bases between. The CDR3 is CASSYGGRQTQYF. The CDR3 nucleotides read TGTGCCAGCAGTTACGGGGGGCGTCAGACCCAGTACTTC.

As DNA, the CDR3 is TGTGCCAGCAGCGTAGACGGGGAACCCGGGGAGCTGTTTTTT. As protein: CASSVDGEPGELFF. V is TRBV9 and J is TRBJ2-2; D possibly corresponds to TRBD2 (5 bases). V was shortened by 0 bases and J by 6 bases, with 9 bases between the two germline ends. Per germline, CDR1 SGDLS and CDR2 YYNGEE. The CDR3 loop spans 14 amino acids.

V and J are TRBV6-5 and TRBJ1-4; 9 bases match TRBD1. Germline assignment: CDR1 MNHEY and CDR2 SVGAGI. J lost 13 bases, V lost 0 bases, and 6 bases had no gene match. The CDR3 runs to 14 residues. CDR3 sequence (DNA): TGTGCCAGCAGTTACTCGAGCAGACAGGGGGGACTGTTTTTT. Residues: CASSYSSRQGGLFF.

V usage is TRBV20-1 and J usage is TRBJ2-5, with 9 bases aligning to TRBD1. This CDR3 region has 15 residues. The germline CDR1 and CDR2 sequences are DFQATT and SNEGSKA (reference sequence). Trimming took 5 bases from V and 7 from J; bases not matched to a gene: 14. Written as DNA, the CDR3 is TGCAGTGCTGGAACGGACAGGGGCAATCTCTGGACCCAGTACTTC. Amino acids: CSAGTDRGNLWTQYF.

V usage is TRBV12-5 and J usage is TRBJ2-2; TRBD2 might be the D (5 bases). Germline V lookup: CDR1 LGHNT, CDR2 FRNRAP. The CDR3 length is 18 residues. V lost 0 bases to trimming and J lost 0 bases, with 14 bases between them. The CDR3 sequence is CASGLVRDGFTNTGELFF. The CDR3 DNA sequence: TGTGCTAGTGGTTTGGTACGGGATGGCTTTACGAACACCGGGGAGCTGTTTTTT.

This clonotype has more than one count but fewer than ten. This chain joins TRBV12-3 or TRBV12-4 and TRBJ2-5; D perhaps matches TRBD2 (6 bases). The length of the CDR3 is 16 residues. Trimming took off 3 bases at V and 4 bases at J, with 18 bases between the two ends. CDR3 amino acids: CASSFEGFWRGETQYF. CDR3 nucleotide sequence: TGTGCCAGCAGTTTTGAGGGCTTTTGGAGGGGAGAGACCCAGTACTTC.

This rearrangement joins TRBV10-3 to TRBJ2-2, with TRBD1 identical over 9 bases. This CDR3 is built from 16 residues. The V and J ends lost 2 bases and 2 bases, in that order; junction bases with no gene match: 3. From germline, CDR1 is ENHRY and CDR2 SYGVKD. CDR3 loop: CAISEQTGGNTGELFF. The CDR3 bases are TGTGCCATCAGTGAGCAGACAGGGGGTAACACCGGGGAGCTGTTTTTT.

Notes on this clonotype: A much larger clone is a single base away; this may be a read error. The chain recombines TRBV3-1 with TRBJ1-1; no firm D call. Germline CDR1 and CDR2: LGHDT and YNNKEL (reference sequence). The length of the CDR3 is 12 residues. This chain's CDR3 is CASSQRRTEAYF. The CDR3 region has the DNA TGTGCCAGCAGCCAACGGCGCACTGAAGCTTACTTT. The entire variable domain, with the rest obtained from reference TRBV3-1 and TRBJ1-1, is as follows: DTAVSQTPKYLVTQMGNDKSIKCEQNLGHDTMYWYKQDSKKFLKIMFSYNNKELIINETVPNRFSPKSPDKAHLNLHINSLELGDSAVYFCASSQRRTEAYFGQGTRLTVV.

The chain recombines TRBV20-1 with TRBJ1-1; TRBD1 matches 8 bases. CDR1 and CDR2 from the germline V gene are DFQATT and SNEGSKA (reference sequence). Trimming cost V 6 bases and J 3 bases; bases outside gene matches: 9. This CDR3 has 14 amino acids. The chain's CDR3 is CSAEAGGQDTEAFF. CDR3 DNA: TGCAGTGCCGAGGCAGGGGGCCAGGACACTGAAGCTTTCTTT.

This clonotype was counted a few times. The chain joins TRBV29-1 to TRBJ1-2; TRBD1 matches at 7 bases. The germline V gene has CDR1 SQVTM and CDR2 ANQGSEA. This CDR3 has 12 residues. V lost 6 bases to trimming and J lost 6 bases; unmatched junction nucleotides: 7. DNA of the CDR3: TGCAGCGTGAGACAGGGTCTGGATGGCTACACCTTC. Translated: CSVRQGLDGYTF.

The chain is built from TRBV7-7 and TRBJ2-5; perhaps D is TRBD1 or TRBD2 (5 bases each). Germline CDR1 SSHAT, CDR2 FNYEAQ (reference sequence). Trimming left V 5 bases short and J 1 base short, with 14 bases between. The CDR3 covers 15 residues. CDR3 DNA sequence: TGTGCCAGCAGCACATGGGACGGACCCCAAGAGACCCAGTACTTC. Its protein product is CASSTWDGPQETQYF.

The chain links TRBV5-4 to TRBJ2-5; TRBD2 matches 9 bases. The CDR3 loop spans 14 amino acids. The V and J ends lost 4 bases and 3 bases, in that order; junction bases with no gene match: 4. CDR1 is SGHNT, CDR2 YYREEE, per germline (reference sequence). The CDR3 sequence is CASSPASGEETQYF. The CDR3 nucleotides are TGTGCCAGCAGCCCGGCTAGCGGGGAAGAGACCCAGTACTTC. The whole variable domain, remainder taken from reference TRBV5-4 and TRBJ2-5, is ETGVTQSPTHLIKTRGQQVTLRCSSQSGHNTVSWYQQALGQGPQFIFQYYREEENGRGNFPPRFSGLQFPNYSSELNVNALELDDSALYLCASSPASGEETQYFGPGTRLLVL.

The J gene is TRBJ2-4, the V gene TRBV20-1, with 9 bases fitting TRBD1. The germline V gene has CDR1 DFQATT and CDR2 SNEGSKA (reference sequence). The CDR3 is made up of 14 amino acids. After removal of 6 bases from V and 6 bases from J, the junction contained 9 bases not matched to a gene. The chain's CDR3 is CSAKQGASANIQYF. Written as DNA, the CDR3 is TGCAGTGCAAAACAGGGGGCTTCCGCAAACATTCAGTACTTC.

This clonotype was seen only a few times. V is TRBV20-1 and J is TRBJ1-2; D is perhaps TRBD1 (5 bases). Trimming removed 1 base from V and 2 bases from J, with 14 bases in between. The CDR3 consists of 15 residues. Germline V CDR1 and CDR2: DFQATT, SNEGSKA (reference sequence). CDR3 region: CSARAGTHENYGYTF. CDR3 coding DNA: TGCAGTGCTAGAGCGGGGACTCACGAAAACTATGGCTACACCTTC.

This clonotype was recorded at least ten times. The genes are TRBV5-1 and TRBJ2-7, with TRBD1 matching 8 bases. CDR3 length equals 12 residues. V gave up 4 bases and J gave up 6 bases; unmatched junction bases: 3. The germline CDR1 and CDR2 sequences are SGHRS and YFSETQ. The CDR3 spells CASSHGQGEQYF. CDR3 in DNA: TGCGCCAGCAGCCACGGACAGGGCGAGCAGTACTTC.

This clonotype showed up just a few times. The CDR3 DNA reads TGTGCCAGCAGACGTTCTAGCGGCCGCACAGATACGCAGTATTTT. This sequence encodes CASRRSSGRTDTQYF. The V call is TRBV6-5, the J call TRBJ2-3; 7 nucleotides line up with TRBD2. Germline assignment: CDR1 MNHEY and CDR2 SVGAGI. CDR3 length: 15 residues. The junction had 7 bases not matched to a gene; V was cut back by 6 bases and J by 1 base.

This clonotype has more than one count but fewer than ten. The rearrangement joins TRBV20-1 to TRBJ1-3; D gene unclear. V was trimmed by 0 bases and J by 0 bases, leaving 9 bases between them. Germline V gene data show CDR1 as DFQATT and CDR2 as SNEGSKA (reference sequence). CDR3 length equals 15 residues. CDR3 sequence (DNA): TGCAGTGCTAGAGATCTGGGTACCTCTGGAAACACCATATATTTT. Residues: CSARDLGTSGNTIYF.

This clonotype was recorded at least ten times. The V and J genes are TRBV6-2 or TRBV6-3 and TRBJ1-5; no definite D call. The CDR3 spans 13 residues. CDR1 and CDR2 from the germline V gene are MNHEY and SVGEGT. V was clipped by 3 bases and J by 3 bases, with 6 bases between them. CDR3 residues: CASSYQINQPQHF. In DNA, the CDR3 is TGTGCCAGCAGTTATCAGATCAATCAGCCCCAGCATTTT.

This chain joins TRBV7-9 and TRBJ2-4, with 11 positions matching TRBD2. CDR1 is SEHNR, CDR2 FQNEAQ, per germline (reference sequence). With 5 bases clipped from V and 6 bases from J, the junction kept 6 bases outside the gene matches. The CDR3 is 15 residues long. This CDR3 is CASSPSGGSGNIQYF. The CDR3 nucleotides read TGTGCCAGCAGCCCTAGCGGGGGGTCGGGAAACATTCAGTACTTC.